The 24 T cell receptor beta chains given below trace back to one sample, sequenced in a study of cytomegalovirus exposure and HLA in healthy donors. Libraries were prepared by immunoSEQ multiplex PCR; TCRdb keeps only in-frame clonotypes and omits some of them. The sample contains a few hundred thousand clones, roughly 90% of which appear only once. Sequencing was carried out using PBMCs. The receptors stem from a woman aged 18 to 35 in good health and CMV-seronegative.

This chain connects TRBV29-1 to TRBJ2-1, with D possibly being TRBD1 or TRBD2 (12 bases each). The CDR3 is 23 amino acids. Between the trimmed V and J ends, which lost 0 bases and 5 bases, there was a span of 38 bases. CDR1 SQVTM and CDR2 ANQGSEA come from the germline V gene. CDR3 sequence: CSVEDLGTGGGLAGHGENNEQFF. As DNA, the CDR3 is TGCAGCGTTGAAGATCTTGGGACAGGGGGCGGACTAGCGGGACACGGGGAGAACAATGAGCAGTTCTTC.

In its sample, this clone was seen once. This chain connects TRBV28 to TRBJ1-2; 7 bases match TRBD1. V shed 4 bases and J 4 bases; nucleotides not matched to a gene: 15. The CDR3 loop spans 17 amino acids. Germline lookup yields CDR1 MDHEN and CDR2 SYDVKM. For the CDR3, the DNA is TGTGCCAGCAGTTCCCTAACTGAAGGGGGCTTCGGCTATGGCTACACCTTC. The encoded protein is CASSSLTEGGFGYGYTF.

V and J are TRBV5-4 and TRBJ2-5; D may be TRBD2 (6 bases). Germline V gives CDR1 SGHNT, CDR2 YYREEE (reference sequence). This CDR3 comprises 13 residues. V was cut by 2 bases and J by 3 bases, with 8 bases left in between. This CDR3 reads CASSFPGEETQYF. Written as DNA, the CDR3 is TGTGCCAGCAGCTTTCCGGGAGAAGAGACCCAGTACTTC.

This sequence joins TRBV6-1 and TRBJ2-6, with 9 bases that match TRBD1. The V segment lost 6 bases and the J segment 4 bases; nucleotides outside the gene matches: 4. The CDR3 consists of 15 residues. The germline CDR1 and CDR2 sequences are MNHNS and SASEGT. The CDR3 loop is CASRDRGTGANVLTF. In nucleotides, the CDR3 is TGTGCCAGCAGGGACAGGGGTACCGGGGCCAACGTCCTGACTTTC.

On this clone: Distinct nucleotide sequences in the sample also encode this CDR3. CDR3 in DNA: TGTGCCACCAGCAGAGACCGGGGTAGTGAGACCCAGTACTTC. This codes for CATSRDRGSETQYF. This chain joins TRBV15 and TRBJ2-5; the D gene is possibly TRBD2 (5 bases). The germline V gene encodes CDR1 LNHNV and CDR2 YYDKDF (reference sequence). V lost 0 bases, J lost 5 bases, and 10 bases lay in between. There are 14 residues in the CDR3.

This chain connects TRBV4-1 to TRBJ1-1; D is possibly TRBD1 (6 bases). V dropped 4 bases and J dropped 6 bases, with 21 bases sitting between them. Germline-derived CDR1 and CDR2 are MGHRA and YSYEKL. CDR3 size: 16 residues. The CDR3 loop reads CASSRQERVDRPEAFF. CDR3 sequence (DNA): TGCGCCAGCAGCCGCCAAGAGCGAGTGGACAGACCTGAAGCTTTCTTT.

This chain links TRBV29-1 with TRBJ1-1; D might be TRBD1 (5 bases). Trimming stripped 7 bases from V and 0 bases from J, with 15 bases between. The CDR3 runs to 14 residues. CDR1 is SQVTM, CDR2 ANQGSEA, per germline. The CDR3 nucleotides are TGCAGCGCTTGGACCCTCAGGGTGAACACTGAAGCTTTCTTT. Amino acids: CSAWTLRVNTEAFF.

The count of this clone is one. The chain links TRBV27 to TRBJ2-7; TRBD2 matches at 12 bases. Per the germline V gene, CDR1 is MNHEY and CDR2 is SMNVEV (reference sequence). This CDR3 comprises 17 residues. J lost 2 bases, V lost 3 bases, and 8 bases had no gene match. This CDR3 reads CASSFQQLAGGPYEQYF. Written as DNA, the CDR3 is TGTGCCAGCAGTTTCCAACAGCTAGCGGGAGGGCCCTACGAGCAGTACTTC.

The chain couples TRBV6-5 to TRBJ2-7, with 11 bases lining up with TRBD1. Germline lookup yields CDR1 MNHEY and CDR2 SVGAGI. With 8 bases clipped from V and 3 bases from J, the junction kept 6 bases outside the gene matches. The CDR3 is 14 residues long. The CDR3: CASSPGQGGYEQYF. The CDR3 DNA reads as TGTGCCAGCTCCCCGGGACAGGGGGGCTACGAGCAGTACTTC.

This clone is a singleton in its sample. A single base separates this from a much larger clone, so it may be a read error. This sample also contains other DNA sequences that code for the same CDR3. The rearrangement uses TRBV5-1 and TRBJ2-7; 11 bases are a match to TRBD2. The CDR3 contains 14 residues. Germline values: CDR1 SGHRS, CDR2 YFSETQ. The V and J ends lost 1 base and 3 bases, in that order; junction bases with no gene match: 0. This CDR3 reads CASSLTSGSYEQYF. For the CDR3, the DNA is TGCGCCAGCAGCTTGACTAGCGGGAGCTACGAGCAGTACTTC.

The chain recombines TRBV9 with TRBJ2-1, with a weak D call TRBD2 (6 bases). Between the trimmed V and J ends, which lost 0 bases and 0 bases, there was a span of 7 bases. CDR1 and CDR2 (germline): SGDLS, YYNGEE. The length of the CDR3 is 15 residues. CDR3 residues: CASSVGGDSYNEQFF. The CDR3 DNA is TGTGCCAGCAGCGTAGGGGGGGACTCCTACAATGAGCAGTTCTTC.

The chain couples TRBV11-2 to TRBJ1-2, with no clear D. The V gene's germline CDR1 is SGHAT and CDR2 FQNNGV. The CDR3 spans 14 residues. V gave up 0 bases and J gave up 4 bases, with 9 bases separating them. The CDR3 sequence: CASSLDITAYGYTF. Written as DNA, the CDR3 is TGTGCCAGCAGCTTAGATATAACAGCCTATGGCTACACCTTC.

The V and J genes are TRBV5-6 and TRBJ2-2, with TRBD2 as a possible D gene (5 bases). Germline CDR1 reads SGHDT; CDR2 reads YYEEEE. The CDR3 runs to 15 residues. Between the trimmed V and J ends, which lost 4 bases and 5 bases, there was a span of 15 bases. The CDR3 coding sequence is TGTGCCAGCAGCCCGAGGACTGGAAGAACCGGGGAGCTGTTTTTT. Translated, it gives CASSPRTGRTGELFF.

This chain joins TRBV9 and TRBJ1-4, with TRBD1 matching over 8 bases. The germline V gene encodes CDR1 SGDLS and CDR2 YYNGEE. The CDR3 loop spans 14 amino acids. V trimming: 4 bases; J trimming: 6 bases; junction bases outside the gene matches: 5. CDR3 sequence (DNA): TGTGCCAGCAGCCCAGGGGGCGTAGATGAAAAACTGTTTTTT. Its protein product is CASSPGGVDEKLFF.

V is TRBV18 and J is TRBJ1-1; tentative D call: TRBD1 (5 bases). This CDR3 has 13 residues. V lost 9 bases, J lost 1 base, and 12 bases lay in between. From germline, CDR1 is KGHSH and CDR2 LQKENI. CDR3: CASGAVSNTEAFF. The DNA of the CDR3 is TGTGCCAGTGGGGCGGTTTCGAACACTGAAGCTTTCTTT.

This clone was picked up one time. The chain joins TRBV5-4 to TRBJ2-2; weak D call: TRBD1 (5 bases). CDR1 and CDR2 from the germline V gene are SGHNT and YYREEE (reference sequence). V lost 4 bases and J 0 bases, leaving 13 bases between the germline ends. The CDR3 runs 16 residues. The CDR3 here is CASSQGGNANTGELFF. The DNA for the CDR3 is TGTGCCAGCAGCCAGGGCGGAAACGCGAACACCGGGGAGCTGTTTTTT.

In regard to this clone: The same CDR3 arises from other DNA sequences in this sample as well. This chain links TRBV29-1 with TRBJ1-5; D is uncertain. The V and J ends lost 4 bases and 2 bases respectively, with 9 bases between them. This CDR3 contains 13 residues. Germline lookup yields CDR1 SQVTM and CDR2 ANQGSEA. The CDR3 here is CSVAGGGNQPQHF. The CDR3, as DNA: TGCAGCGTTGCCGGAGGTGGCAATCAGCCCCAGCATTTT.

The chain recombines TRBV15 with TRBJ1-5; D is undetermined. CDR1 and CDR2 from the germline V gene are LNHNV and YYDKDF (reference sequence). The CDR3 loop spans 15 amino acids. Between the trimmed V and J ends, which lost 0 bases and 13 bases, there was a span of 19 bases. The CDR3 region has the DNA TGTGCCACCAGCAGAGATTCGGGAGAAGTTGGGCCACAGCATTTT. Translation: CATSRDSGEVGPQHF.

This chain joins TRBV4-2 and TRBJ1-5; D unclear. The CDR3 has 13 residues. Germline V CDR1 and CDR2: LGHNA, YNFKEQ. Trimming took 5 bases from V and 7 from J, leaving 12 bases between them. The CDR3 bases are TGTGCCAGCAGCTCATCGGTAGTCCAGCCCCAGCATTTT. Residues: CASSSSVVQPQHF.

The chain is built from TRBV29-1 and TRBJ2-5; D is unresolved. The V gene's germline CDR1 is SQVTM and CDR2 ANQGSEA. V lost 6 bases and J lost 5, with 4 bases in between. The CDR3 sequence is 9 residues long. The CDR3 reads CSVGETQYF. For the CDR3, the DNA is TGCAGCGTGGGCGAGACCCAGTACTTC.

The V call is TRBV19, the J call TRBJ2-7, with a tentative D call TRBD1 (6 bases). The V end was cut by 4 bases, the J end by 2 bases, with 12 bases between. The CDR3 sequence is 14 residues long. CDR1 and CDR2 (germline): LNHDA, SQIVND (reference sequence). In nucleotides, the CDR3 is TGTGCCAGTAGTACCCGGGACAACACCTACGAGCAGTACTTC. Amino acid sequence: CASSTRDNTYEQYF.

The chain recombines TRBV30 with TRBJ1-3; TRBD1 matches at 11 bases. The CDR3 spans 18 residues. The ends lost 1 base at V and 1 base at J; junction bases unmatched: 9. Germline CDR1 is GTSNPN and CDR2 is SVGIG (reference sequence). The CDR3 DNA follows: TGTGCCTGGAGTGGTATGCGGACAGGGGGCGCGTCTGGAAACACCATATATTTT. Protein sequence: CAWSGMRTGGASGNTIYF.

V gene TRBV30 combines with J gene TRBJ2-3, with 10 bases matching TRBD2. V gave up 2 bases and J gave up 3 bases; unmatched junction bases: 11. Germline V gene sequence: CDR1 GTSNPN, CDR2 SVGIG (reference sequence). This CDR3 region has 17 residues. This CDR3 reads CAWSPRNLAGVTDTQYF. The CDR3 nucleotides read TGTGCCTGGAGTCCCCGCAATCTAGCGGGAGTTACAGATACGCAGTATTTT.

This clone showed up just once. The rearrangement links TRBV28 to TRBJ2-2; TRBD2 matches at 7 bases. Germline V gene sequence: CDR1 MDHEN, CDR2 SYDVKM. The V and J ends lost 5 bases and 7 bases, in that order; junction bases with no gene match: 7. This CDR3 is built from 14 residues. The CDR3 loop reads CASSLHLADGELFF. Written as DNA, the CDR3 is TGTGCCAGCAGTCTCCACCTAGCGGACGGGGAGCTGTTTTTT.